This entry describes one T cell receptor beta chain. The CDR3 has 16 residues. Germline V CDR1 and CDR2: SEHNR, FQNEAQ (reference sequence). The J segment lost 4 bases and the V segment lost 0 bases, leaving 1 base of the junction unmatched. With 60 Vbeta and 13 Jbeta primers, the PCR was carried out. Using immunoSEQ multiplex PCR, the repertoire was profiled, and TCRdb retains in-frame clones only, with some absent. The table lists more than 150,000 clones, around 80% of them singletons. The sample belongs to a study of cytomegalovirus exposure and HLA in healthy donors. The origin of this receptor is a male donor in good health and CMV-seronegative. The chain combines TRBV7-9 with TRBJ2-1, with 12 bases fitting TRBD2. The source material was PBMCs. The CDR3 region is CASSLAGTSGYNEQFF. In DNA, the CDR3 is TGTGCCAGCAGCTTAGCAGGGACTAGCGGGTACAATGAGCAGTTCTTC.